This TCR beta chain was sequenced in a study of T cell responses to AZD1222 COVID-19 vaccine. Findings of the study overall: Vaccine-related CD4 TCRs covered spike, predominating at 160-218 and 743-854. Spike-specific TCR breadth and depth went up after people got two AZD1222 doses.

V lost 3 bases and J lost 9; bases outside the gene matches: 8. CDR1 is KGHSH, CDR2 LQKENI, per germline. CDR3 length: 17 amino acids. The analysis combined second doses at about 4 or about 12 weeks. Using immunoSEQ multiplex PCR, the repertoire was profiled, and TCRdb retains in-frame clones only, with some absent. The sample includes roughly 150,000 clones, around 90% of them seen just once. In the case of this clone: The antigen remains unidentified.

V usage is TRBV18 and J usage is TRBJ2-1; 16 bases are a match to TRBD2. The sample in question was peripheral blood, obtained 28 days after the second AZD1222 dose. This sequence originates from an adult who received the AZD1222 COVID-19 vaccine. CDR3 amino acids: CASSPSKGLAGGGEQFF. The CDR3 bases are TGTGCCAGCTCACCTTCGAAGGGACTAGCGGGAGGGGGTGAGCAGTTCTTC. Using reference TRBV18 and TRBJ2-1 for the parts outside the CDR3, the full variable domain is NAGVMQNPRHLVRRRGQEARLRCSPMKGHSHVYWYRQLPEEGLKFMVYLQKENIIDESGMPKERFSAEFPKEGPSILRIQQVVRGDSAAYFCASSPSKGLAGGGEQFFGPGTRLTVL.